Listed here is a single T cell receptor beta chain. No antigen is known for it. The data were taken from a study of vaccination and CD4 T cells after COVID-19. Overall study findings and caveats: Median SARS-CoV-2-reactive clonotype numbers rose nonsignificantly, about 21 to 38.

Stated treatment: roughly 10-day PBMC culture with coronavirus spike peptide pools or control peptides (ViraFEST assay). The CDR3 spans 15 residues. Germline assignment: CDR1 MNHGY and CDR2 SAAAGT. Scientists ran DNA taken from cultured CD4+ T cells through the Oncomine TCR Beta short-read assay for sequencing. TCRdb passed the PCR reads through MiXCR, listing each CDR3 protein once. The repertoire includes approximately 20,000 distinct CDR3 sequences, 25% to 40% of them detected once, and more than 12% sits in the top ten. The chain is built from TRBV6-8 and TRBJ2-1; 7 positions agree with TRBD1. The end of the DNA is better explained by TRBJ2-7, so the J call may be wrong. This TCR derives from a human donor with COVID-19. Sequenced sample: cultured CD4+ T cells from blood. The chain's CDR3 is CASIGQAEVSYEQYF. The CDR3 nucleotides are TGTGCCAGCATTGGACAGGCGGAGGTATCCTACGAGCAGTACTTC.